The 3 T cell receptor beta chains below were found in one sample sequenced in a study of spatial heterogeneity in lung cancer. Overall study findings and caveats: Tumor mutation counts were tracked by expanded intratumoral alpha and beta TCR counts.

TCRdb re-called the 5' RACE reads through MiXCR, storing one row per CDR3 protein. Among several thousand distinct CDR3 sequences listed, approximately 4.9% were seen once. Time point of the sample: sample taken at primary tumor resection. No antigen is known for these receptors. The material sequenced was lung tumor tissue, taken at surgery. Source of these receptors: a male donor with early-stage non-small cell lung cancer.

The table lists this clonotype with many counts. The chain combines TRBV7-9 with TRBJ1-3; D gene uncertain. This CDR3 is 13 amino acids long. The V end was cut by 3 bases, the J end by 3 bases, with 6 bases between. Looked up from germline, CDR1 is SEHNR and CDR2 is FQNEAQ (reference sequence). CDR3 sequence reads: CASSLDFGNTIYF. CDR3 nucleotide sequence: TGTGCCAGCAGCTTGGACTTTGGAAACACCATATATTTT.

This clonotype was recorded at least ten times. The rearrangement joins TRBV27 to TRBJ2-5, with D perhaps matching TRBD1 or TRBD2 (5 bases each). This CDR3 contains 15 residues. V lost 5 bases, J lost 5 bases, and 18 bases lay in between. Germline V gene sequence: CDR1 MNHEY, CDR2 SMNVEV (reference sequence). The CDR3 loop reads CASSTGTARLETQYF. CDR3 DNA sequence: TGTGCCAGCAGTACCGGGACGGCGAGGTTGGAGACCCAGTACTTC.

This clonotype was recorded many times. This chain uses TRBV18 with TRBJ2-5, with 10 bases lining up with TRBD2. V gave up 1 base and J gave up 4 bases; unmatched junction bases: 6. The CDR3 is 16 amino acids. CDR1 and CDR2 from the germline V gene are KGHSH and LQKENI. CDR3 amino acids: CASSPQLAGAGETQYF. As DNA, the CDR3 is TGTGCCAGCTCACCACAGCTAGCGGGAGCAGGAGAGACCCAGTACTTC.